This T cell receptor (beta chain) was found in a study of blood T cells in healthy people across ages. In terms of origin and age, donors were healthy Caucasian individuals from Russia aged 6 to 90. Study results and caveats: It was held that diversity estimates obtained from one million T cells represented underestimates. Lack of knowledge of donor CMV status possibly confounded expanded clonotype changes.

The V end was cut by 8 bases, the J end by 2 bases, with 16 bases between. The V gene's germline CDR1 is DFQATT and CDR2 SNEGSKA (reference sequence). This CDR3 comprises 13 residues. Details on this clonotype: Its antigen is not known.

A J-beta primer mix and a sample-barcoded 5' primer were used in a second PCR of roughly 6 to 11 cycles. Every molecule of cDNA carried a tag from a template-switch adaptor with 12 random nucleotides. MiXCR, applied by TCRdb to the 5' RACE reads, yields one record per CDR3 protein. The sample shows 1.5 million to 2 million distinct CDR3 sequences, around 40% of them seen only once. The source material was blood. This receptor was obtained from a human donor in good health. The chain links TRBV20-1 to TRBJ2-7; D might be TRBD1 (6 bases). CDR3 DNA sequence: TGCAGTACCGAAGCCGGGACAACCTACGAGCAGTACTTC. It yields the protein CSTEAGTTYEQYF.